The clone carrying this T cell receptor (beta chain) showed up many times. Its specificity is not known. Unique molecular identifiers were carried by the TCR beta cDNA libraries. From the PCR reads, TCRdb called clonotypes with MiXCR, one entry per CDR3 protein. The table lists hundreds of thousands of distinct CDR3 sequences, roughly a third of them singletons. This sample is part of a study of post-analysis software for immune sequencing data. Whole-study findings and limits: Roughly five TRBV segments were significantly more frequent in patients than in controls. TRBV5-6, TRBV5-1 and TRBV20-1 were among these segments.

The CDR3 sequence is 12 residues long. V was trimmed by 3 bases and J by 6 bases, leaving 6 bases between them. Germline V gives CDR1 MNHEY, CDR2 SMNVEV (reference sequence). This receptor was identified in a girl between 5 and 17 years old with multiple sclerosis. The sequencing sample was made of blood. The V and J genes are TRBV27 and TRBJ1-5; D is undetermined. DNA of the CDR3: TGTGCCAGCAGTTTTCAAGGTCAGCCCCAGCATTTT. It yields the protein CASSFQGQPQHF.